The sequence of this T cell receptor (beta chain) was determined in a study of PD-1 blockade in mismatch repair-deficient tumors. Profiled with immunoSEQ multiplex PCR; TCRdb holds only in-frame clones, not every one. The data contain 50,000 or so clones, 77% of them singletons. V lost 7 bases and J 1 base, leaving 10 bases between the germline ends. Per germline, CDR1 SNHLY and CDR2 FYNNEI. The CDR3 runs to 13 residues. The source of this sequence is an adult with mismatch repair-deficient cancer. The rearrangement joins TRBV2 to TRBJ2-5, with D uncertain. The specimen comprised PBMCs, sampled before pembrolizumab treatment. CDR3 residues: CASTRLPQETQYF. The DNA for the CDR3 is TGTGCCAGCACCCGGCTGCCCCAAGAGACCCAGTACTTC.